This TCR beta chain was recovered during a study of Ad26.COV2.S vaccination and SARS-CoV-2 variants (dated by TCRdb to the early 2020s). Some background on the complete study: Vaccine-arm donors came from COV1001, a multicentre, randomized, double-blind, placebo-controlled phase I-IIa trial of Ad26.COV2.S in healthy adults. Ad26.COV2.S was administered intramuscularly at 5 x 10^10 or 1 x 10^11 viral particles, either as a single shot or as two shots given 56 days apart. TCRbeta repertoire sequencing served as the tool for gauging how specific and how broad the SARS-CoV-2-reactive T cell receptors were following Ad26.COV2.S vaccination. A total of approximately 30 samples were included in the TCR-sequenced set, comprising approximately 20 Ad26.COV2.S vaccine recipients, 5 placebo recipients and 8 SARS-CoV-2 convalescent individuals. Trial participants were randomized into five groups of five: low-dose or high-dose Ad26.COV2.S given once or twice, or placebo on both occasions. Investigators did not know the trial group allocation while performing experiments and assessing outcomes.

Results the study describes overall, beyond this receptor: The study lacked the statistical power to compare responses across vaccine doses or regimens. Compared with placebo recipients, Ad26.COV2.S recipients showed higher spike-specific TCR breadth (P = 0.0014). Non-spike TCR breadth was comparable between vaccine and placebo recipients, consistent with the vaccine containing only spike. The authors noted that the TCR breadth and depth analyses may have underestimated total T cell responses. After vaccination, spike-specific CD8+ and CD4+ T cell responses were reported to show substantial breadth.

The treatment or condition label of this sample denotes: around 19 received Ad26.COV2.S at low or high dose, single or two shots; 5 received placebo; per-sample allocation not given. Repertoires of vaccine and placebo recipients were sequenced from samples collected on day 63 after the first injection. In Cohort 1b, fewer than 30 adults aged 18-55 years were enrolled at a single site in Boston, USA, between 29 July and 7 August 2020. As a vaccine, Ad26.COV2.S was a replication-incompetent adenovirus type 26 vector that expressed a prefusion-stabilized SARS-CoV-2 spike protein derived from the original Wuhan strain. On this clone: No antigen is known for it. Base-call qualities are not available, and no considerably larger clone is one nucleotide away.

TCRbeta CDR3 regions were sequenced with the immunoSEQ Assay. After extraction, genomic DNA underwent amplification by bias-controlled multiplex PCR, followed by high-throughput sequencing. In the source study's methods: To quantify the absolute abundance of each unique TCRbeta CDR3 region, sequences were collapsed and filtered. T cell fraction was estimated by normalization of TCRbeta template counts to usable DNA, with usable DNA being measured through amplification of reference genes present in all nucleated cells. Repertoire TCRs were annotated as SARS-CoV-2-specific when V gene, CDR3 amino acid sequence and J gene were exactly matched to a known reactive TCR set. The reference SARS-CoV-2 TCR set was derived from MIRA and filtered for enrichment in COVID-19-positive ImmuneCODE repertoires, a step that removed public or cross-reactive TCRs. Based on the MIRA antigens, annotated TCRs were further analysed at the level of specific ORF or position within ORF. Breadth was defined as the number of annotated unique rearrangements divided by the total number of unique productive rearrangements, and depth was defined as the summed frequency of the annotated unique rearrangements. Two-sided Wilcoxon rank-sum tests were applied when comparing TCR breadth between groups. TCRdb provides this immuneACCESS table in a form limited to in-frame rearrangements. Some clones are lacking; in checked studies, under half of them reflect an unresolved V gene, and why the rest are absent is not known. The DNA was the basis for D and trimming; V, J and clone size are from that table. In this sample the table shows roughly 450,000 clones, 80% to 95% of which occur a single time. The ten biggest clones cover 10% to 15% of the sample.

The germline V gene sets CDR1 to MDHEN and CDR2 to SYDVKM. The cysteine opens and the phenylalanine closes a CDR3 of 13 amino acids. Only the CDR3 portion is preserved as DNA: 39 bases, with reading frame beginning at the first base. Compared with germline, V lacks 7 bases and J lacks 7 bases; bases without a gene match: 6. The TCR comes from a person between 18 and 65 years old who received the Ad26.COV2.S COVID-19 vaccine or a placebo. The sequence is built from TRBV28 and TRBJ1-5, with TRBD1 matching 8 junction bases. Here the sequenced sample was peripheral blood, taken in a trial of Ad26.COV2.S vaccine versus placebo. The CDR3: CASIPQGDQPQHF. The nucleotide sequence is TGTGCCAGCATTCCACAGGGGGACCAGCCCCAGCATTTT.